This T cell receptor (beta chain) was sequenced during a study of T cell repertoires in cytomegalovirus infection. Study-level information: A matching HLA type, together with CMV infection, was signaled by public TCR beta signatures.

Study-level findings and limits: There were carriers of CMV plus the relevant HLA, and cumulative public TCR beta family frequency identified them. Ex vivo responses were dominated by HLA-C-restricted CMV-specific TCR beta clonotypes.

TCRdb recomputed calls from the reads with MiXCR, one row per CDR3 protein. Among 450,000 to 600,000 distinct CDR3 sequences listed, 42% were seen once. In germline, CDR1 is SGHRS, CDR2 YFSETQ. The V segment lost 3 bases and the J segment 9 bases; nucleotides outside the gene matches: 9. The CDR3 contains 15 residues. As to this clonotype: What it recognizes is unknown.

This specimen was cultured PBMCs, taken from culture after CMV antigen stimulation. The V and J genes are TRBV5-1 and TRBJ2-1, with 10 bases identical to TRBD1. The TCR was taken from a human donor in good health (CMV status not recorded). Some clones in this sample may be carry-over from other donors' samples. Here the CDR3 DNA reads TGCGCCAGCAGCTCCTCGCCCGGGACAGGGGTTGAGCAGTTCTTC. This codes for CASSSSPGTGVEQFF.